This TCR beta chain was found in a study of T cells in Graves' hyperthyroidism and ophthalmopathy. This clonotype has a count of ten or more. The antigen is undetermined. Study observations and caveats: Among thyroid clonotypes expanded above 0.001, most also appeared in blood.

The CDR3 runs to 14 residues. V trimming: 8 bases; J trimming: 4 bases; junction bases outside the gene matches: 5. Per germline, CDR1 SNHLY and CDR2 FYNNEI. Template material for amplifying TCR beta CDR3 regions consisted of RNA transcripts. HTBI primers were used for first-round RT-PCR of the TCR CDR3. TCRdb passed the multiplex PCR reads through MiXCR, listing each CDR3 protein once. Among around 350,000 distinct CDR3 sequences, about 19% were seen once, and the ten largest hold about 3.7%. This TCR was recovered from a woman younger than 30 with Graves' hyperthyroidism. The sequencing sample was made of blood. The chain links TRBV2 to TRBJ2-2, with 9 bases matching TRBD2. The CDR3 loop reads CASCASGVTGELFF. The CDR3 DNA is TGTGCCAGCTGTGCTAGCGGGGTCACCGGGGAGCTGTTTTTT. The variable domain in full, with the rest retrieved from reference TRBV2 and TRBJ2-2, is EPEVTQTPSHQVTQMGQEVILRCVPISNHLYFYWYRQILGQKVEFLVSFYNNEISEKSEIFDDQFSVERPDGSNFTLKIRSTKLEDSAMYFCASCASGVTGELFFGEGSRLTVL.